The rows below give T cell receptor beta chains drawn from one sample of a study of T-cell reconstitution after alpha-beta-depleted transplantation in children. TCRdb passed the PCR reads through MiXCR, listing each CDR3 protein once. The sample lists 490,000 or so distinct CDR3 sequences, around 13% occurring once. Sequences were derived from PBMCs from the stem cell graft donor, sampled from the stem cell graft. The receptors were sampled from a human donor who donated a stem cell graft to a child with combined immunodeficiency. The CDR3 runs from the conserved cysteine through the conserved F or W. Each record gives: V gene, clone size, CDR3 length, CDR3 protein. Clone sizes are given selectively: once, few, many, or a class where the clone is expanded.

TRBV4-3,.,16,CASSQAAAGPPDTQYF
TRBV6-4,few,16,CASSDLRRIMNTEAFF
TRBV7-9,many,14,CASSRDRVGTEAFF
TRBV12-3/TRBV12-4,few,14,CASSLRGGVYEQFF
TRBV27,many,16,CASFGTSSSGHYGYTF
TRBV7-2,.,15,CASSPRIGGADTQYF
TRBV7-3,few,16,CASSPGQGDSGNTIYF
TRBV4-3,many,14,CASSQDRDTGELFF
TRBV6-2/TRBV6-3,few,16,CASSKQGALDTGELFF
TRBV6-2/TRBV6-3,few,15,CASSYDRSSGNTIYF
TRBV29-1,.,15,CSAFPPVAVNTEAFF
TRBV20-1,.,14,CSARDLQILYEQYF
TRBV5-1,.,15,CASSLEGLRHTEAFF
TRBV9,few,13,CASSVEIDQPQHF
TRBV10-3,.,14,CAISEQWSKNIQYF
TRBV11-2,once,16,CASSPDHAGEWETQYF
TRBV7-3,.,15,CASSPSGGGSYEQYF
TRBV20-1,many,15,CSAITGIKYNSPLHF
TRBV11-2,.,14,CASSFSLGGTEAFF
TRBV7-9,many,12,CASSTGTDTQYF
TRBV30,.,14,CAWSLAGDTDTQYF
TRBV27,many,13,CASSWGTGHEQYF
TRBV10-3,few,12,CAIGTGTYEQYF
TRBV5-5,.,13,CASSLEGANVLTF
TRBV18,.,11,CASPAGNEQFF
TRBV5-1,few,12,CASREEINEQYF
TRBV12-3/TRBV12-4,.,13,CASSLPAGNTIYF
TRBV10-3,.,15,CAIRGQELWANVLTF
TRBV4-2,.,14,CASSQGQVHYEQYF